This passage covers 7 T cell receptor beta chains from one sample sequenced in a study of tissue T cells after allogeneic stem cell transplantation. Time point given: mouse harvest day 14 after allogeneic transplant. Tail vein injection delivered 10^7 T-cell-depleted bone marrow cells and 10^6 splenic CD5+ T cells. The data were produced by immunoSEQ multiplex PCR, yet TCRdb's version contains in-frame clones alone and is incomplete. This table has some 4,500 clones, over 40% appearing once. Material: gut tissue. These receptor sequences come from a female BALB/c mouse given C57BL/6 T cells with graft-versus-host disease after an allogeneic hematopoietic cell transplant.

On this clone: Here the gene names and germline are mouse. The read ends 1 residue before the CDR3 terminus; that terminus is restored from the germline J gene. J is TRBJ2-1 and V is TRBV23; no DNA check was done on the table's D call, TRBD2. Looked up from germline, CDR1 is KGHTA and CDR2 is FQNQQP. The CDR3 totals 15 residues. The CDR3 reads CSSSQGDWGYAEQFF. The CDR3 bases that were read are TGCTCCAGCAGTCAAGGGGACTGGGGCTATGCTGAGCAGTTC.

Of note for this clone: Gene names refer to mouse genes. The observed sequence ends 1 residue before the CDR3 terminus, with the missing tail filled in from the germline J gene. This chain joins TRBV26 and TRBJ1-1; D gene uncertain. Germline V gene lookup returns CDR1 KGHPV and CDR2 FQNQEV (reference sequence). V was clipped by 3 bases and J by 0 bases, with 8 bases between them. The CDR3 has 14 residues. CDR3 protein: CASSLRIANTEVFF. Partial CDR3 DNA: TGTGCCAGCAGTCTCAGGATTGCAAACACAGAAGTCTTC.

A remark on this clone: Genes and germline are mouse. CDR3: CASSMGLGYAETLYF. Incomplete CDR3 DNA: TGTGCCAGCAGCATGGGACTGGGGTATGCAGAAACGCTGTAT. The chain employs TRBV3 and TRBJ2-3, with 10 bases aligning to TRBD2. The read comes to an end 1 residue before the CDR3 does, leaving the germline J gene to fill in the end. The CDR3 totals 15 residues. Trimming at V came to 5 bases and at J to 2 bases, leaving 4 bases not matched to a gene. The germline V gene encodes CDR1 SNHLY and CDR2 FYNGKV (reference sequence).

Details on this clone: At one end the junction does not follow the germline gene, possibly because of a read error. The gene symbols are mouse symbols. Sequencing ends 1 residue short of the CDR3 end; the germline J gene provides the rest. The chain is built from TRBV1 and TRBJ2-3; 10 nucleotides agree with TRBD2. The germline CDR1 and CDR2 sequences are NSQYPW and LRSPGD (reference sequence). This CDR3 has 17 residues. Here the CDR3 reads CTCSAVLGGFTPETLYF. Incomplete CDR3 DNA: TGCACCTGCAGCGCAGTACTGGGGGGGTTTACCCCAGAAACCCTGTAT.

On this clone itself: Gene and germline names: mouse. CDR3 protein: CASSLGHQDTQYF. The CDR3 bases that were read are TGTGCCAGCAGTCTAGGACACCAAGACACCCAGTAC. This chain connects TRBV26 to TRBJ2-5; unclear D gene. The read terminates 1 residue before the CDR3 end, so the remaining end is supplied by the germline J gene. V was trimmed by 3 bases and J by 1 base, leaving 5 bases between them. Germline lookup yields CDR1 KGHPV and CDR2 FQNQEV (reference sequence). CDR3 length: 13 residues.

This clone has only one observation. Mouse gene names and germline throughout. The CDR3 end lies 1 residue beyond the end of the read and is filled in from the germline J gene. This chain joins TRBV4 and TRBJ1-6; D gene unclear. TRBJ1-6 is recorded as an ORF, its role being uncertain. The CDR3 runs 13 residues. V was pared by 4 bases and J by 7 bases, with 8 bases between. Germline V gene lookup returns CDR1 LGHDT and CDR2 YNNKQL (reference sequence). The part of the CDR3 DNA that was read is TGTGCCAGCAGCTTACAGCGGAATTCGCCCCTCTAC. Translating gives CASSLQRNSPLY. Given in full, the CDR3 is CASSLQRNSPLYF.

With respect to this clone: Each gene name is a mouse one. The read comes to an end 1 residue before the CDR3 does, leaving the germline J gene to fill in the end. The V and J genes are TRBV17 and TRBJ2-5; 9 bases match TRBD1. The CDR3 is 13 residues long. The germline CDR1 and CDR2 sequences are MNHDT and YYDKIL. After removal of 6 bases from V and 4 bases from J, the junction contained 2 bases not matched to a gene. CDR3 in amino acids: CASSRDREDTQYF. The sequenced part of the CDR3 DNA is TGTGCTAGCAGCCGGGACAGGGAAGACACCCAGTAC. Variable domain in full (rest from reference TRBV17 and TRBJ2-5): DTTVKQNPRYKLARVGKPVNLICSQTMNHDTMYWYQKKPNQAPKLLLFYYDKILNREADTFEKFQSSRPNNSFCSLYIGSAGLEYSAMYLCASSRDREDTQYFGPGTRLLVL.